The 20 T cell receptor beta chains reported below all come from one sample, sequenced in a study of T-cell reconstitution after alpha-beta-depleted transplantation in children. Construction of the TCRbeta library involved unique molecular identifiers. TCRdb re-analysed the PCR reads in MiXCR, keeping a single row per CDR3 protein. The sample contains about 580,000 distinct CDR3 sequences, 23% of which appear only once. This specimen was PBMCs, mostly from graft donor cells, taken 360 days after TCRalphabeta/CD19-depleted stem cell transplant. These TCRs come from a boy younger than two who had a stem cell transplant for acute myeloid leukemia, so the T cells may come from the graft donor.

The chain joins TRBV5-1 to TRBJ2-1, with D perhaps matching TRBD1 or TRBD2 (6 bases each). The germline V and J ends were trimmed by 0 bases and 7 bases, with 11 bases remaining between them. The CDR3 is made up of 14 amino acids. Germline loops: CDR1 SGHRS, CDR2 YFSETQ. The CDR3 DNA is TGCGCCAGCAGCTTGGAGGGGGGAACTAATGAGCAGTTCTTC. Amino acid sequence: CASSLEGGTNEQFF.

This rearrangement joins TRBV21-1 to TRBJ1-6. TRBV21-1 is a recognized pseudogene. The CDR3 covers 14 residues. The CDR3 DNA follows: TGTGCCAACGTGGCGGGGTCCGATAATTCACCCCTCCACTTT. Translation: CANVAGSDNSPLHF.

This clonotype was detected ten times or more. The rearrangement links TRBV12-3 or TRBV12-4 to TRBJ2-3; 9 bases fit TRBD1. Germline trimming cut 6 bases from V and 5 bases from J; bases unmatched to any gene: 12. This CDR3 is 16 amino acids long. CDR3 residues: CASRRNGQGQGDTQYF. The CDR3 DNA sequence: TGTGCCAGCAGAAGAAACGGACAGGGGCAAGGAGATACGCAGTATTTT.

This clonotype was recorded many times. The chain joins TRBV7-2 to TRBJ2-6; D is ambiguous. This CDR3 has 11 amino acids. V was clipped by 8 bases and J by 5 bases, with 4 bases between them. The germline V gene encodes CDR1 SGHTA and CDR2 FQGNSA. Here the CDR3 reads CASLRANVLTF. CDR3 nucleotides: TGTGCCAGCCTGAGGGCCAACGTCCTGACTTTC.

This chain links TRBV4-3 with TRBJ2-1; D ambiguous. This CDR3 spans 14 amino acids. V was cut by 0 bases and J by 9 bases, with 12 bases left in between. From germline, CDR1 is LGHNA and CDR2 YSLEER. DNA of the CDR3: TGCGCCAGCAGCCAAGAGGTAAGAGCGAGTGAGCAGTTCTTC. Its translation: CASSQEVRASEQFF.

This clonotype showed up just a few times. This rearrangement joins TRBV7-8 to TRBJ2-1, with 16 bases matching TRBD2. Germline-derived CDR1 and CDR2 are SGHVS and FQNEAQ. This CDR3 region has 17 residues. With V trimmed by 3 bases and J by 7 bases, 6 bases remained unmatched. In DNA, the CDR3 is TGTGCCAGCAGCTTTACCGGGACTAGCGGGGGGGTGAATGAGCAGTTCTTC. This translates into CASSFTGTSGGVNEQFF.

This clonotype was counted a few times. The chain couples TRBV13 to TRBJ2-7; 7 nucleotides agree with TRBD1. J was trimmed by 0 bases and V by 5 bases; bases with no gene match: 4. There are 14 residues in the CDR3. CDR1 is PRHDT, CDR2 FYEKMQ, per germline (reference sequence). The CDR3 sequence is CASSDGTASYEQYV. The CDR3 region has the DNA TGTGCCAGCAGCGACGGGACAGCCTCCTACGAGCAGTACGTC.

This clonotype came up a few times. The chain employs TRBV20-1 and TRBJ1-2; D call uncertain. Between the trimmed V and J ends, which lost 2 bases and 4 bases, there was a span of 14 bases. In germline, CDR1 is DFQATT, CDR2 SNEGSKA (reference sequence). The length of the CDR3 is 14 residues. CDR3 DNA sequence: TGCAGTGCTAGAAACCGTATCCCCACCTATGGCTACACCTTC. It codes for CSARNRIPTYGYTF.

This clonotype was picked up a small number of times. The rearrangement uses TRBV12-3 or TRBV12-4 and TRBJ2-2; tentatively, D is TRBD1 (5 bases). The CDR3 is made up of 14 amino acids. V was trimmed by 3 bases and J by 7 bases, leaving 12 bases between them. CDR3 protein: CASSFTGLDGELFF. CDR3 sequence (DNA): TGTGCCAGCAGTTTTACAGGTCTCGACGGGGAGCTGTTTTTT.

This clonotype was seen a few times. The J gene is TRBJ2-2, the V gene TRBV29-1; 10 bases are a match to TRBD1. Germline values: CDR1 SQVTM, CDR2 ANQGSEA. The CDR3 extends over 13 amino acids. With V trimmed by 3 bases and J by 6 bases, 1 base remained unmatched. The CDR3 DNA sequence: TGCAGCGTTGAGGGGACAGGGGCCGGGGAGCTGTTTTTT. Translated, it gives CSVEGTGAGELFF.

Many counts were recorded for this clonotype. The gene calls are TRBV6-2 or TRBV6-3 and TRBJ1-2; D gene unclear. The V gene lost 0 bases and the J gene lost 3 bases, with 5 bases spanning the gap. The CDR3 runs 13 residues. The germline V gene has CDR1 MNHEY and CDR2 SVGEGT. The CDR3 reads CASSYSWDYGYTF. In nucleotides, the CDR3 is TGTGCCAGCAGTTACTCATGGGACTATGGCTACACCTTC.

This rearrangement joins TRBV12-3 or TRBV12-4 to TRBJ2-7; tentative D call: TRBD1 (6 bases). CDR3 length: 14 residues. V lost 6 bases to trimming and J lost 3 bases, with 15 bases between them. The CDR3 DNA sequence: TGTGCCAGCAGCCTCGGGGTAGGGGGCTACGAGCAGTACTTC. Protein sequence: CASSLGVGGYEQYF.

V usage is TRBV6-5 and J usage is TRBJ1-1; D is unclear. This CDR3 region has 15 residues. CDR1 and CDR2 (germline): MNHEY, SVGAGI. V gave up 0 bases and J gave up 8 bases, with 16 bases separating them. CDR3 bases: TGTGCCAGCAGTTACTCGGCCAGAGATACCCTCGAAGCTTTCTTT. Translation: CASSYSARDTLEAFF.

This clonotype was found many times. J is TRBJ2-3 and V is TRBV11-1, with D tentatively TRBD2 (5 bases). Trimming took 3 bases from V and 2 from J, leaving 12 bases between them. The germline CDR1 and CDR2 sequences are SGHAT and FQDESV (reference sequence). The CDR3 length is 15 residues. Here the CDR3 DNA reads TGTGCCAGCAGCTTCCAGCGGAGAAACACAGATACGCAGTATTTT. It specifies CASSFQRRNTDTQYF.

The rearrangement joins TRBV2 to TRBJ2-4; D gene uncertain. Germline V gene lookup returns CDR1 SNHLY and CDR2 FYNNEI. The CDR3 sequence is 13 residues long. Trimming pared 6 bases from V and 4 bases from J, leaving 10 bases between. The CDR3 region is CASRAQGKNIQYF. CDR3 nucleotides: TGTGCCAGCAGGGCTCAAGGGAAAAACATTCAGTACTTC.

This chain connects TRBV7-2 to TRBJ2-2; TRBD1 might be the D (5 bases). CDR1 and CDR2 from the germline V gene are SGHTA and FQGNSA. This CDR3 has 14 amino acids. The V gene lost 5 bases and the J gene lost 6 bases, with 13 bases spanning the gap. The CDR3 loop reads CASSPLTVAGELFF. The CDR3 DNA is TGTGCCAGCAGCCCTCTGACAGTCGCCGGGGAGCTGTTTTTT.

The table lists this clonotype with a few counts. The genes are TRBV19 and TRBJ2-3; D perhaps matches TRBD2 (5 bases). The V gene lost 5 bases and the J gene lost 5 bases, with 11 bases spanning the gap. This CDR3 has 13 residues. Germline V gene lookup returns CDR1 LNHDA and CDR2 SQIVND (reference sequence). DNA for the CDR3: TGTGCCAGTAGTCGTGGACTCATAGATACGCAGTATTTT. Amino acid sequence: CASSRGLIDTQYF.

In this sample, this clonotype turned up a few times. The chain carries TRBV10-3 and TRBJ2-7; 7 positions match TRBD1. The CDR3 is 16 amino acids. Germline V gene data show CDR1 as ENHRY and CDR2 as SYGVKD. V lost 8 bases to trimming and J lost 3 bases; unmatched junction nucleotides: 16. CDR3 protein: CAISTGPKFPLYEQYV. The CDR3, as DNA: TGTGCCATCTCGACAGGGCCGAAGTTCCCCCTCTACGAGCAGTACGTC.

V gene TRBV10-3 combines with J gene TRBJ2-5; no definite D call. Trimming took 3 bases from V and 0 from J, leaving 11 bases between them. From germline, CDR1 is ENHRY and CDR2 SYGVKD. The CDR3 is 15 residues long. The CDR3 here is CAISDVTAYQETQYF. CDR3 in DNA: TGTGCCATCAGTGACGTAACAGCGTACCAAGAGACCCAGTACTTC.

The chain employs TRBV7-2 and TRBJ2-3, with 11 bases matching TRBD2. With 4 bases clipped from V and 5 bases from J, the junction kept 8 bases outside the gene matches. This CDR3 has 16 amino acids. Germline values: CDR1 SGHTA, CDR2 FQGNSA. CDR3 sequence: CASSSLPGTSGDTQYF. Here the CDR3 DNA reads TGTGCCAGCAGCTCCCTACCGGGGACTAGCGGAGATACGCAGTATTTT. The complete variable domain, with remaining parts taken from reference TRBV7-2 and TRBJ2-3, reads GAGVSQSPSNKVTEKGKDVELRCDPISGHTALYWYRQSLGQGLEFLIYFQGNSAPDKSGLPSDRFSAERTGGSVSTLTIQRTQQEDSAVYLCASSSLPGTSGDTQYFGPGTRLTVL.